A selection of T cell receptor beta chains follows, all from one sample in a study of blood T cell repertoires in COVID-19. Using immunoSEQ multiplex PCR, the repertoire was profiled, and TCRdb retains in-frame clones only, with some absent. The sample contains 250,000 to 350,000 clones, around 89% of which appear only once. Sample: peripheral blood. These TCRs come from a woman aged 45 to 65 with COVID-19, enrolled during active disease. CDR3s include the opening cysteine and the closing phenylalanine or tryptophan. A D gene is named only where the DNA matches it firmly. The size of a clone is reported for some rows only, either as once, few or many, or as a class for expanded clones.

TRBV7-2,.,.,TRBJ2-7,TGTGCCAGCAGCTTAGCGGCCATCTCCTACGAGCAGTACTTC,CASSLAAISYEQYF
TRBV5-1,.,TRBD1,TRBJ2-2,TGCGCCAGCACACGGACAGGGTTCACCGGGGAGCTGTTTTTT,CASTRTGFTGELFF
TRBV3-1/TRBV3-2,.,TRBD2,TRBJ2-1,TGTGCCAGCAGCCAACAACAGGGCGGGGGGTTGGAGCAGTTCTTC,CASSQQQGGGLEQFF
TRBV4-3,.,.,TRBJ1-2,TGCGCCAGCAGCCCGGAGACCGGACTAGATGGCTACACCTTC,CASSPETGLDGYTF
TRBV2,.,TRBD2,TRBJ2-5,TGTGCCACCGGGCTAGCGGGTTTCCAAGAGACCCAGTACTTC,CATGLAGFQETQYF
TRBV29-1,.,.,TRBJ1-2,TGCAGCGTTGGACAGTCTCTTAACTATGGCTACACCTTC,CSVGQSLNYGYTF
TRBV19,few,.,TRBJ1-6,TGTGCCAGTAGTATAGGCCAGATAAATTCACCCCTCCACTTT,CASSIGQINSPLHF
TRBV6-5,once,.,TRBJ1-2,TGTGCCAGCAGTTACACAGGGAAGAGGAGTGGCTACACCTTC,CASSYTGKRSGYTF
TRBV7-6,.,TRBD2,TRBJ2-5,TGTGCCAGCAGCTTGACTAGCGGGAAAGACCAAGAGACCCAGTACTTC,CASSLTSGKDQETQYF
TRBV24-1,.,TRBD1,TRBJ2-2,TGTGCCTCCGGGACAGCGAACACCGGGGAGCTGTTTTTT,CASGTANTGELFF
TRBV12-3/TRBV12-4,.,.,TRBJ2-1,TGTGCCAGCAGGAGGGAGAGGGACAATGAGCAGTTCTTC,CASRRERDNEQFF
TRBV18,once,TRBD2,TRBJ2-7,TGTGCCAGCTCACCACGGACCGGACTAGAGACCGAGCAGTACTTC,CASSPRTGLETEQYF
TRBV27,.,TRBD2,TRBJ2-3,TGTGCCAGCAGTCTCACCCCCCCGGGGCGGGAGGGCGCGCAGTATTTT,CASSLTPPGREGAQYF
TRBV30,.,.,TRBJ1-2,TGTGCCTGGACTACAGGAGAGGCGGCCTACACCTTC,CAWTTGEAAYTF
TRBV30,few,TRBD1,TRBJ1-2,TGTGCCTGGAGTAACGACAGGGAAAGACATGGCTACACCTTC,CAWSNDRERHGYTF
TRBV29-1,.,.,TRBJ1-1,TGCAGCGTTGCCAACGGAGCCGGGGCTTTCTTT,CSVANGAGAFF
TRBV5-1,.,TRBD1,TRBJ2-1,TGCGCCAGCAGCTTGACCGCAGGGGGCGTTAACAATGAGCAGTTCTTC,CASSLTAGGVNNEQFF